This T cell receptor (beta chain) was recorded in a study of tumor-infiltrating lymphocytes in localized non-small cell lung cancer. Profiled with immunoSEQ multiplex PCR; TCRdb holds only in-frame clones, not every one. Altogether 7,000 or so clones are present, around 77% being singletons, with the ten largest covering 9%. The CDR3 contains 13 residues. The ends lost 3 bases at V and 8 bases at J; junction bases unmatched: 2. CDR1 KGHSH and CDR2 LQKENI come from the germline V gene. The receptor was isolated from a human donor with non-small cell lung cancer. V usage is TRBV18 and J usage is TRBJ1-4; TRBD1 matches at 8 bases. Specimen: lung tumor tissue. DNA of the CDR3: TGTGCCAGCTCACCCGGACAGGGCGAAAAACTGTTTTTT. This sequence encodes CASSPGQGEKLFF.